A single sample gave rise to the 23 T cell receptor beta chains below, sequenced in a study of technical replicates of blood from a handful of donors. TCRdb keeps only in-frame clones here, not all; method: immunoSEQ multiplex PCR. The table shows more than 60,000 clones, with about 95% occurring only once. The sequenced material came from T cells isolated from PBMCs. These TCRs come from a human donor in good health.

V and J are TRBV7-9 and TRBJ1-6, with D hard to call. Between the trimmed V and J ends, which lost 3 bases and 14 bases, there was a span of 11 bases. This CDR3 has 12 residues. Germline V gives CDR1 SEHNR, CDR2 FQNEAQ (reference sequence). Written as DNA, the CDR3 is TGTGCCAGCAGCTTCCCGCTCGGAGCCCTCCACTTT. This translates into CASSFPLGALHF.

V gene TRBV6-1 combines with J gene TRBJ2-1; 12 bases match TRBD2. The V gene end was trimmed by 2 bases and the J gene end by 8 bases; junction bases not matched to a gene: 7. Germline V gene data show CDR1 as MNHNS and CDR2 as SASEGT. The CDR3 contains 16 residues. The CDR3 sequence: CASSELAGGPTHEQFF. Here the CDR3 DNA reads TGTGCCAGCAGTGAACTAGCGGGAGGGCCGACGCATGAGCAGTTCTTC.

The J gene is TRBJ2-3, the V gene TRBV9; 7 nucleotides line up with TRBD2. CDR1 and CDR2 from the germline V gene are SGDLS and YYNGEE. The V segment lost 7 bases and the J segment 0 bases; nucleotides outside the gene matches: 5. The CDR3 has 14 amino acids. This chain's CDR3 is CASQRGTSTDTQYF. The CDR3, as DNA: TGTGCCAGCCAGCGGGGAACCAGCACAGATACGCAGTATTTT.

The chain is built from TRBV7-2 and TRBJ2-7, with no clear D. The CDR3 length is 13 residues. V was cut by 5 bases and J by 0 bases, with 8 bases left in between. Germline lookup yields CDR1 SGHTA and CDR2 FQGNSA. CDR3 in amino acids: CASSPSPSYEQYF. CDR3 DNA: TGTGCCAGCAGCCCCTCCCCCTCCTACGAGCAGTACTTC.

The rearrangement links TRBV28 to TRBJ1-5; TRBD1 matches 11 bases. Germline V gene lookup returns CDR1 MDHEN and CDR2 SYDVKM. CDR3 length: 21 amino acids. Trimming at V came to 4 bases and at J to 6 bases, leaving 23 bases not matched to a gene. This chain's CDR3 is CASSSRTISGLGQGVGQPQHF. DNA for the CDR3: TGTGCCAGCAGTTCAAGAACCATTAGCGGCTTGGGACAGGGGGTGGGTCAGCCCCAGCATTTT.

The V call is TRBV29-1, the J call TRBJ2-7; D gene ambiguous. The CDR3 is 12 residues long. Trimming took 6 bases from V and 5 from J, leaving 14 bases between them. From germline, CDR1 is SQVTM and CDR2 ANQGSEA. The CDR3 coding sequence is TGCAGCGTGGTCATGCCCTCTAACGAGCAGTACTTC. Translating it yields CSVVMPSNEQYF.

This sequence joins TRBV19 and TRBJ1-2; the D is unclear. CDR1 and CDR2 from the germline V gene are LNHDA and SQIVND (reference sequence). This CDR3 comprises 14 residues. Between the trimmed V and J ends, which lost 5 bases and 0 bases, there was a span of 10 bases. CDR3 residues: CASSFRSTNYGYTF. The CDR3 DNA is TGTGCCAGTAGTTTCCGGAGTACTAACTATGGCTACACCTTC.

V usage is TRBV30 and J usage is TRBJ2-1; TRBD2 matches at 12 bases. V lost 7 bases and J lost 5; bases outside the gene matches: 12. Germline V gene data show CDR1 as GTSNPN and CDR2 as SVGIG (reference sequence). The CDR3 is made up of 16 amino acids. As DNA, the CDR3 is TGTGCCTCCCTGGACAGGACTAGCGGGATAGACAATGAGCAGTTCTTC. This sequence encodes CASLDRTSGIDNEQFF.

The chain uses TRBV5-1 and TRBJ2-1; a possible D gene is TRBD2 (5 bases). Germline CDR1 and CDR2: SGHRS and YFSETQ. The CDR3 has 14 amino acids. V shed 6 bases and J shed 9 bases, with 19 bases lying between them. CDR3 amino acids: CASTTLGLSGEQFF. CDR3 nucleotide sequence: TGCGCCAGCACCACCCTTGGACTGTCTGGTGAGCAGTTCTTC.

The V gene is TRBV2, the J gene TRBJ2-5, with TRBD2 matching 11 bases. Germline V gives CDR1 SNHLY, CDR2 FYNNEI. Trimming removed 3 bases from V and 1 base from J; junction bases left unmatched: 7. The CDR3 has 17 amino acids. The CDR3 here is CASSDPASGGSQETQYF. In DNA form, the CDR3 reads TGTGCCAGCAGTGATCCGGCTAGCGGGGGGTCCCAAGAGACCCAGTACTTC.

This chain uses TRBV29-1 with TRBJ1-1; 7 bases line up with TRBD1. Germline CDR1 reads SQVTM; CDR2 reads ANQGSEA. The CDR3 totals 12 residues. The J segment lost 7 bases and the V segment lost 8 bases, leaving 10 bases of the junction unmatched. The CDR3 DNA reads as TGCAGCTTCACAGGGGTTTTGGGTGAAGCTTTCTTT. Protein product: CSFTGVLGEAFF. Using reference TRBV29-1 and TRBJ1-1 for the parts outside the CDR3, the full variable domain is SAVISQKPSRDICQRGTSLTIQCQVDSQVTMMFWYRQQPGQSLTLIATANQGSEATYESGFVIDKFPISRPNLTFSTLTVSNMSPEDSSIYLCSFTGVLGEAFFGQGTRLTVV.

The chain carries TRBV19 and TRBJ2-1; D may be TRBD1 (6 bases). The germline V gene encodes CDR1 LNHDA and CDR2 SQIVND (reference sequence). CDR3 length equals 13 residues. V was clipped by 1 base and J by 5 bases, with 6 bases between them. The CDR3 DNA reads as TGTGCCAGTAGTATAGGACAGGACAATGAGCAGTTCTTC. Residues: CASSIGQDNEQFF.

This clone was observed once. CDR3 sequence (DNA): TGTGCCAGCAGCCACACTAGCGACTTCTCCTACGAGCAGTACTTC. This sequence encodes CASSHTSDFSYEQYF. This chain connects TRBV4-2 to TRBJ2-7, with 7 positions matching TRBD2. V lost 3 bases, J lost 0 bases, and 5 bases stayed unmatched. CDR3 length: 15 amino acids. Germline assignment: CDR1 LGHNA and CDR2 YNFKEQ.

The chain couples TRBV6-5 to TRBJ2-2, with 10 bases matching TRBD1. Germline V gene sequence: CDR1 MNHEY, CDR2 SVGAGI. CDR3 size: 15 residues. V was pared by 6 bases and J by 5 bases, with 6 bases of the junction left unmatched. The CDR3 nucleotides are TGTGCCAGCAGCAGGGACAGGGGAGAAACCGGGGAGCTGTTTTTT. Protein sequence: CASSRDRGETGELFF.

The chain recombines TRBV27 with TRBJ1-5; TRBD1 might be the D (5 bases). Germline CDR1 reads MNHEY; CDR2 reads SMNVEV (reference sequence). The CDR3 has 15 amino acids. Trimming took off 6 bases at V and 2 bases at J, with 14 bases between the two ends. The CDR3, as DNA: TGTGCCAGCAGACTGACAGCCCTAGGCAATCAGCCCCAGCATTTT. Residues: CASRLTALGNQPQHF.

The chain is built from TRBV12-5 and TRBJ1-1, with a weak D call TRBD1 (5 bases). V lost 6 bases and J lost 4, with 12 bases in between. The CDR3 covers 13 residues. Germline V gene data show CDR1 as LGHNT and CDR2 as FRNRAP. The CDR3 loop is CASGLTAITEAFF. The CDR3 DNA follows: TGTGCTAGTGGATTGACAGCCATCACTGAAGCTTTCTTT.

V gene TRBV13 combines with J gene TRBJ2-1; D is unresolved. Germline lookup yields CDR1 PRHDT and CDR2 FYEKMQ (reference sequence). The length of the CDR3 is 12 residues. Trimming left V 5 bases short and J 7 bases short, with 9 bases between. The DNA for the CDR3 is TGTGCCAGCAGCACAAGAAAAAATGAGCAGTTCTTC. Its translation: CASSTRKNEQFF.

V gene TRBV11-3 combines with J gene TRBJ2-3; perhaps TRBD2 as D (6 bases). V lost 5 bases and J 4 bases, leaving 16 bases between the germline ends. This CDR3 spans 15 amino acids. Germline CDR1 reads SGHNT; CDR2 reads YENEEA. The CDR3 region has the DNA TGTGCCAGCAGCCTCCAGGGACTCCGCGCAGATACGCAGTATTTT. Translated: CASSLQGLRADTQYF.

This sequence joins TRBV7-9 and TRBJ2-7, with 7 bases identical to TRBD1. Germline V CDR1 and CDR2: SEHNR, FQNEAQ (reference sequence). The trim removed 3 bases at V and 0 bases at J, leaving 2 bases unmatched. The CDR3 runs to 14 residues. CDR3 residues: CASSLGQLSYEQYF. The CDR3 coding sequence is TGTGCCAGCAGCTTGGGACAGCTCTCCTACGAGCAGTACTTC.

The V gene is TRBV5-1, the J gene TRBJ1-3; 7 bases align to TRBD1. CDR3 length: 15 amino acids. V lost 0 bases, J lost 2 bases, and 2 bases stayed unmatched. From germline, CDR1 is SGHRS and CDR2 YFSETQ. The CDR3 reads CASSLGQGAGNTIYF. CDR3 DNA: TGCGCCAGCAGCTTGGGGCAGGGGGCTGGAAACACCATATATTTT.

The table lists this clone with a count of one. The chain is built from TRBV7-3 and TRBJ2-5; TRBD1 matches at 10 bases. Trimming removed 5 bases from V and 5 bases from J; junction bases left unmatched: 5. This CDR3 spans 14 amino acids. Germline V gene lookup returns CDR1 SGHTA and CDR2 FQGTGA. CDR3 sequence: CASSPGQGMETQYF. The CDR3 bases are TGTGCCAGCAGCCCGGGACAGGGGATGGAGACCCAGTACTTC.

V and J are TRBV9 and TRBJ1-6, with 9 nucleotides matching TRBD1. In germline, CDR1 is SGDLS, CDR2 YYNGEE. This CDR3 comprises 14 residues. The V segment lost 3 bases and the J segment 9 bases; nucleotides outside the gene matches: 4. This chain's CDR3 is CASSAGTGTSPLHF. The CDR3 DNA is TGTGCCAGCAGCGCCGGGACAGGGACTTCACCCCTCCACTTT.

This clone was observed a handful of times. The V gene is TRBV19, the J gene TRBJ2-1; 7 bases align to TRBD2. In germline, CDR1 is LNHDA, CDR2 SQIVND (reference sequence). Trimming removed 8 bases from V and 3 bases from J; junction bases left unmatched: 7. CDR3 length: 14 residues. CDR3 amino acids: CASRREIFYNEQFF. CDR3 DNA: TGTGCCAGTCGGCGGGAGATTTTCTACAATGAGCAGTTCTTC.